The 12 T cell receptor beta chains below were found in one sample sequenced in a study of regulatory T cells in long-lasting Graves disease (dated by TCRdb to about 2021). The library was prepared using multiplex PCR. TCRdb shows the sequencer as Illumina HiSeq 4000. To build TCR beta libraries, CDR3 regions were amplified by Arm-PCR using iRepertoire HTBI primers. The public reads were reprocessed in TCRdb via fastp at Q25 and MiXCR, keeping in-frame beta chains. A single entry per CDR3 protein holds the most common genes and DNA from its merged rows. A total of 310,000 or so distinct CDR3 sequences appear in this sample, roughly a fifth of them only once. Jointly, the top ten make up around three fifths of the sample. Explained via the paper, the time point label denotes: persistent/refractory GD, antithyroid drugs over 5 years with positive TRAb. For both TCR sequencing and RNA sequencing, RNA was extracted from PBMCs in TRIzol.

The sequenced sample was peripheral blood mononuclear cells (PBMCs), obtained when the disease was refractory, from a patient treated with antithyroid drugs. These receptor sequences come from a female donor with Graves disease.

This clonotype was seen a few times. This chain's CDR3 is CASSELQGYGYTF. The CDR3 nucleotides are TGCGCCAGCAGTGAACTACAGGGCTATGGCTACACCTTC. V gene TRBV10-2 combines with J gene TRBJ1-2, with TRBD1 as a possible D gene (6 bases). Deletions cut 3 bases from V and 4 bases from J, with 9 bases between. This CDR3 region has 13 residues. Germline V gene sequence: CDR1 WSHSY, CDR2 SAAADI.

A few counts support this clonotype. The rearrangement joins TRBV12-3 or TRBV12-4 to TRBJ2-2, with TRBD2 matching over 8 bases. The CDR3 is 16 amino acids. J lost 5 bases, V lost 6 bases, and 11 bases had no gene match. DNA of the CDR3: TGTGCCAGCAGGACTGAGAGCGGGAGTCGGACCGGGGAGCTGTTTTTT. Translation: CASRTESGSRTGELFF.

This chain uses TRBV4-3 with TRBJ2-5; TRBD2 matches 15 bases. CDR1 LGHNA and CDR2 YSLEER come from the germline V gene. V shed 1 base and J 2 bases; nucleotides not matched to a gene: 8. CDR3 length: 19 amino acids. CDR3 residues: CASSQAGLAGGPKQETQYF. CDR3 sequence (DNA): TGCGCCAGCAGCCAAGCGGGACTAGCGGGAGGCCCCAAACAAGAGACCCAGTACTTC.

This clonotype was picked up many times. The chain recombines TRBV20-1 with TRBJ2-7; D may match TRBD1 or TRBD2 (5 bases each). Trimming removed 6 bases at V and 3 bases at J, with 21 bases between. Germline V gives CDR1 DFQATT, CDR2 SNEGSKA (reference sequence). The CDR3 runs 15 residues. The CDR3 here is CSAPNPRGLLYEQYF. The CDR3 nucleotides are TGCAGTGCCCCAAACCCGAGGGGATTACTCTACGAGCAGTACTTC.

The J gene is TRBJ2-1, the V gene TRBV7-9; 11 bases fit TRBD2. The V gene's germline CDR1 is SEHNR and CDR2 FQNEAQ (reference sequence). The CDR3 spans 15 residues. V shed 5 bases and J 7 bases; nucleotides not matched to a gene: 7. The CDR3 coding sequence is TGTGCCAGCAGCCAACTAGCGGGAGTAGGGAATGAGCAGTTCTTC. It specifies CASSQLAGVGNEQFF.

This clonotype was detected many times. Written as DNA, the CDR3 is TGCGCCAGCCGATTCGACAGGAACACTGAAGCTTTCTTT. It specifies CASRFDRNTEAFF. The chain is built from TRBV5-1 and TRBJ1-1; perhaps TRBD1 as D (5 bases). Trimming shortened V by 7 bases and J by 1 base, and 11 bases separated the two germline ends. The CDR3 spans 13 residues. Looked up from germline, CDR1 is SGHRS and CDR2 is YFSETQ.

The chain couples TRBV20-1 to TRBJ2-7; D is unresolved. V was trimmed by 0 bases and J by 3 bases, leaving 12 bases between them. Germline V lookup: CDR1 DFQATT, CDR2 SNEGSKA (reference sequence). The CDR3 runs 14 residues. This chain's CDR3 is CSARDLAVDYEQYF. In DNA form, the CDR3 reads TGCAGTGCTAGAGATCTCGCCGTGGACTACGAGCAGTACTTC.

This clonotype was recorded a few times. The chain's CDR3 is CASSLRASYEQYF. DNA of the CDR3: TGTGCCAGCAGCTTGCGGGCCTCCTACGAGCAGTACTTC. This rearrangement joins TRBV5-6 to TRBJ2-7, with D hard to call. Germline CDR1 and CDR2: SGHDT and YYEEEE. V dropped 1 base and J dropped 0 bases, with 5 bases sitting between them. This CDR3 has 13 amino acids.

Concerning this clonotype itself: A much bigger clone sits one base away, suggesting this may be a read error. The chain is built from TRBV6-1 and TRBJ2-6, with unresolved D. This CDR3 region has 15 residues. The V gene's germline CDR1 is MNHNS and CDR2 SASEGT. The CDR3 coding sequence is TGTGCCAGCAGTCCTCTAGTCTCTGGGACCAACGTCCTGACTTTC. Translation gives CASSPLVSGTNVLTF.

The chain uses TRBV11-2 and TRBJ2-1, with 9 bases matching TRBD2. This CDR3 is 14 amino acids long. CDR1 is SGHAT, CDR2 FQNNGV, per germline. Trimming removed 1 base from V and 8 bases from J; junction bases left unmatched: 3. The DNA for the CDR3 is TGTGCCAGCAGCTTAGTAGCGGGAGCACATGAGCAGTTCTTC. The encoded protein is CASSLVAGAHEQFF. The complete variable domain, with remaining parts taken from reference TRBV11-2 and TRBJ2-1, reads EAGVAQSPRYKIIEKRQSVAFWCNPISGHATLYWYQQILGQGPKLLIQFQNNGVVDDSQLPKDRFSAERLKGVDSTLKIQPAKLEDSAVYLCASSLVAGAHEQFFGPGTRLTVL.

The chain has TRBV10-3 and TRBJ1-4, with D uncertain. CDR1 is ENHRY, CDR2 SYGVKD, per germline. V shed 2 bases and J shed 4 bases, with 8 bases lying between them. This CDR3 spans 14 amino acids. The CDR3 reads CAISEGRYNEKLFF. CDR3 nucleotide sequence: TGTGCCATCAGTGAGGGGAGATATAATGAAAAACTGTTTTTT.

The gene calls are TRBV28 and TRBJ2-2, with D possibly TRBD1 on 6 matching bases. Germline assignment: CDR1 MDHEN and CDR2 SYDVKM. This CDR3 has 15 residues. Between the trimmed V and J ends, which lost 4 bases and 1 base, there was a span of 10 bases. In nucleotides, the CDR3 is TGTGCCAGCAGTTCCCTGGACAGGAACACCGGGGAGCTGTTTTTT. It yields the protein CASSSLDRNTGELFF.